These T cell receptor beta chains were read from a single sample in a study of tumor-infiltrating lymphocytes in primary liver carcinoma. TCRdb processed the multiplex PCR reads anew with MiXCR; each CDR3 protein has one entry. The table shows 180,000 or so distinct CDR3 sequences, with less than 65% occurring only once. Sequencing input: peripheral blood. The receptors here all came from a man aged 40-49 years with primary liver carcinoma and hepatitis B virus infection. Both conserved end residues are trimmed from each CDR3. Expanded clones are given a class, and other clones once, few, many or no size at all.

clone_size	v_call	j_call	cdr3_aa
few	TRBV6-5	TRBJ2-2	ASTTGTSGREGTGELF
-	TRBV5-4	TRBJ2-1	ASSLEQGPGEQF
many	TRBV11-2	TRBJ2-7	ASSLGGELVSYEQY
-	TRBV21-1	TRBJ1-5	ASSRSVTNQPQH
many	TRBV29-1	TRBJ2-5	SVEDMRETQY
-	TRBV6-6	TRBJ2-7	ASSGGQPSYYEQY
few	TRBV30	TRBJ2-7	AWSVGQEVNEQY
-	TRBV11-2	TRBJ2-5	AIAPNTGGRETQY
-	TRBV7-8	TRBJ2-3	ASLFSGVNTQY
-	TRBV30	TRBJ2-3	AWRGTRRGTDTQY
-	TRBV6-5	TRBJ2-7	ASTSRAWEQY
-	TRBV29-1	TRBJ1-1	SVRVYTEAF
few	TRBV10-3	TRBJ2-1	AISGFAGGAYNEQF
-	TRBV4-1	TRBJ2-7	ASSPSQSYEQY
once	TRBV4-2	TRBJ2-1	ASNQTSGISYNEQF
-	TRBV11-2	TRBJ2-7	PSSYHGKAYEQY
-	TRBV11-2	-	ASSLKADTQH
-	TRBV13	TRBJ1-3	ASIRVNSGNTIY
few	TRBV6-2/TRBV6-3	TRBJ2-3	ASSYRDTRTDTQY
-	TRBV29-1	TRBJ2-7	RVEDRSYEQY
-	TRBV19	TRBJ2-5	TSNGIAGKAETQY
-	TRBV11-2	TRBJ2-2	ANSTTIRGLF
-	TRBV6-5	TRBJ1-1	ASSESAGSSTEAF
-	TRBV7-9	TRBJ2-2	ASSSPSGGPNTVELF
few	TRBV6-1	TRBJ1-1	ASVQQGLNTEAF
-	TRBV11-2	TRBJ1-2	ASGGDGYGYT
few	TRBV6-6	TRBJ2-1	ASSGGGPYNEQF
-	TRBV30	TRBJ2-1	ALARAYEQF
-	TRBV11-2	TRBJ2-3	ASSSTKTRDTQY
few	TRBV29-1	TRBJ2-7	SVAGTSRSYEQY
-	TRBV28	TRBJ2-1	ASGPFGEQF
-	TRBV11-2	TRBJ2-2	ASSHWASGHTGELF
few	TRBV6-5	TRBJ2-7	ASRRGEDEQY
-	TRBV4-1	TRBJ2-5	ASSQELSKTQETQY
-	TRBV29-1	TRBJ1-4	SVGQESNEKLF
many	TRBV29-1	TRBJ2-1	SARLAGGWEQF
many	TRBV11-2	TRBJ2-2	ASSFARGNGELF
-	TRBV5-8	TRBJ1-5	ASSLGRAGQPQH